This T cell receptor (beta chain) was observed in a study of T cells after yellow fever vaccination (dated by TCRdb to the late 2010s). Regarding the complete study: The SMART-Seq v4 Ultra Low Input RNA kit was used to prepare libraries from fractions with low cell numbers. Bulk PBMC replicates and cell subsets were isolated from blood drawn at multiple timepoints before and after both primary and secondary immunization. To follow T-cell clones before and after both primary and booster YFV17D yellow fever vaccination, bulk TCR alpha and beta repertoires underwent longitudinal sequencing. The cohort comprised two healthy male donors, one aged 18 to 29 and one aged 30 to 39 years.

TCRdb records Illumina NovaSeq 6000 as the sequencer. TCR cDNA was synthesized by 5'RACE template switching, which introduced a universal primer site and unique molecular identifiers. Priming for cDNA synthesis came from both the TCR alpha and TCR beta constant segments. Libraries were amplified in two PCR steps, with sample barcodes and sequencing adapters added in the second step. Sequencing of libraries was performed on Illumina HiSeq 2500 (2x100 bp) or NovaSeq (2x150 bp). Per the source publication's procedure: Demultiplexing of reads and collapsing into UMI consensus sequences were performed with MIGEC, and V(D)J alignment was carried out with MiXCR. Vaccine-responding clonotypes were defined with edgeR using replicate PBMC samples, requiring FDR below 0.01 and a log2 fold change above 5 up to day 15. Each bulk clonotype was labeled CD4 or CD8 based on which sequenced repertoire, CD4 or CD8, contained the clonotype at higher abundance. The public reads were run again by TCRdb, first through fastp at Q25 and then through MiXCR, and only productive beta chains were kept. Every CDR3 protein is listed once, alongside the most common genes and DNA of its rows. None of the V and J calls come from the authors' own analysis; TCRdb made them. This sample has 310,000 or so distinct CDR3 sequences in its table, and more than 3% of those were observed once. The top ten constitute 23% of the sample.

Here is what the overall study found, with its caveats: Computational filtering was required because FACS-sorted repertoires could contain abundant contaminating clonotypes from the bulk population. A small share of clonotypes occurred in both CD4 and CD8 compartments, likely arising from convergent recombination. The study included only two donors, which limits how far the findings can be generalized. Most clones expanded after primary vaccination (96% of CD4 and 70% to 90% of CD8) were re-detected after the booster, suggesting that broad memory maintenance occurred. The secondary T-cell response was weaker than the primary response but faster, peaking on day 5 instead of day 15.

According to the study, the label for this sample's treatment or condition signals: live attenuated yellow fever vaccine strain. At each blood-draw timepoint, two biological replicates of bulk PBMCs were obtained. PBMCs were isolated from peripheral blood using a standard Ficoll-Paque protocol. TriZol was used to extract RNA from bulk PBMCs, CD4 and CD8 fractions, and dextramer-positive and dextramer-negative fractions. CDR1 and CDR2 are drawn from the germline V gene (reference sequence): DFQATT, SNEGSKA. The CDR3 holds 12 amino acids from the cysteine to the phenylalanine. The entry retains the CDR3 DNA only, 36 bases that are in frame from base 1. V is pared back by 4 bases and J by 6 bases, with 11 bases lying between the germline termini. This clonotype was recorded many times. This receptor's antigen is unknown. No quality values exist for individual bases; no much larger clone is one base distant.

The origin of this receptor is a man between 18 and 29 years old who received the YFV17D yellow fever vaccine. The sample consisted of PBMCs, taken on the day of the yellow fever booster vaccination. The chain is made from TRBV20-1 and TRBJ2-3, with the identity of the D gene unclear. The sequenced DNA: TGCAGTGCTAAAGGTTCGGCGGATACGCAGTATTTT. Its translation is CSAKGSADTQYF.